Sequencing of this TCR beta chain was carried out in a study of blood T cells in healthy people across ages (dated by TCRdb to 2014 to 2015). About the full investigation: Template switching captured roughly one uniquely barcoded TCR beta cDNA molecule per two T cells in model experiments. Age-related changes in TCR beta repertoire diversity were measured in the study by deep sequencing normalized with unique cDNA molecular identifiers. The donors were split into four age groups: young (average roughly 15 years), middle-aged (around 37), aged (more than 60) and long-lived (approximately 80). The study analyzed two additional independent replicas of 1 million unique cDNA reads from the same blood draw for two donors, one aged 18 to 30 and one aged 80 or older. To avoid experimental bias, donors of different ages were randomly spread across the sequencing lanes. Study-level results and caveats: Total diversity estimates from one million sequenced T cells were considered lower bounds and underestimates. Since profiling was done on bulk unsorted PBMCs, naive and antigen-experienced compartments could not be conclusively compared. Observed TCR beta diversity per million T cells fell roughly linearly with age, and a significant reduction was already apparent by age around 36. Compared with the aged group, more naive CD4+ T cells, fewer expanded clones and increased TCR diversity were shown by the long-lived group, suggesting age selection. There was a strong correlation between observed TCR beta diversity and the percentage of naive T cells measured by flow cytometry. The CMV infection status of donors was not known, potentially confounding age-related changes in expanded clonotypes.

The library was generated by 5' RACE. This sample was sequenced with an Illumina HiSeq 2500. A second PCR of 7 to 11 cycles was performed with a sample-barcoded 5' primer and a J-beta primer mix. A unique molecular identifier was introduced onto each TCR beta cDNA molecule by a template-switch 5' adaptor carrying 12 random nucleotides. At least 2.5 million CDR3-containing paired-end reads were obtained from each sample. All of the RNA was converted into first-strand cDNA using the Mint cDNA synthesis kit, with a TRBC-specific oligonucleotide serving as the primer. After uracil-DNA glycosylase treatment, a first 18-cycle PCR used universal primers M1SS and BC2_uni_R on all cDNA. Per the authors' processing: Each sample was normalized by randomly selecting 1 million high-quality reads, each carrying a distinct molecular identifier. Reads sharing molecular identifiers were discarded rather than binned into consensus sequences. MiTCR, with a Q25 quality threshold and the strictest error-elimination algorithm, was used for CDR3 identification, clonotype clustering and error correction. Lower-bound total TCR beta diversity was estimated with a nonparametric unseen species model using Euler transformation. TCRdb handled the public reads itself, with Q25 trimming in fastp and clone calling in MiXCR, and kept productive beta chains. CDR3 protein duplicates are merged, each entry listing the most common genes and DNA. These V and J calls are TCRdb output, not the study's own analysis. For this sample there are about 1.8 million distinct CDR3 sequences; around 48% appear just once. The top ten constitute roughly 2% of the sample.

The donors were roughly 39 Caucasian individuals from Russia, aged about 6 to 100 years, who were systemically healthy. Each donor gave about 9.2 milliliters of peripheral blood, drawn into EDTA-treated Vacutainer tubes. PBMCs were isolated by Ficoll-Paque density-gradient centrifugation, with at least 6 million obtained per sample. Trizol reagent was used to extract total RNA from PBMCs, with at least 5.5 micrograms per sample. For every donor, an aliquot of PBMCs went through flow cytometry to measure the percentages of naive CD45RAhigh/CD27high T cells. This clonotype was observed a handful of times. Its antigen remains unidentified. No much larger clonotype is one base removed from it; base qualities were not supplied. This clonotype was obtained from a woman aged 40 to 50 in good health. Material for sequencing was blood.

The DNA sequence is given as TGCAGCGCCGTGGGAAGCACCCACGAGCAGTACTTC. Translated, it gives CSAVGSTHEQYF. Recombination joined TRBV29-1 with TRBJ2-7; no D gene is confidently identified. Via the germline V gene, CDR1 is SQVTM and CDR2 ANQGSEA. V and J are truncated by 7 bases and 5 bases respectively, leaving an intervening sequence of 15 bases. The CDR3 measures 12 amino acids from cysteine to phenylalanine. Only CDR3 DNA is held: 36 bases, read in frame from base 1.